These 4 T cell receptor beta chains were all obtained from the same sample, sequenced in a study of TIL therapy for anti-PD-1-resistant metastatic lung cancer. Stated time point: pre-treatment sample, taken before nivolumab and TIL therapy. This was the immunoSEQ v3 assay. TCRdb keeps only in-frame clones here, not all; method: immunoSEQ multiplex PCR. Found here are 20,000 or so clones, 83% of them singletons; the top ten hold 2.2%. The sequences come from blood, collected at baseline. These receptors were taken from a person aged 25 to 80 with non-small cell lung cancer.

This sequence joins TRBV6-5 and TRBJ2-1, with 11 positions matching TRBD2. This CDR3 comprises 14 residues. Trimming took 8 bases from V and 6 from J; bases not matched to a gene: 6. The germline V gene has CDR1 MNHEY and CDR2 SVGAGI. The CDR3 nucleotides are TGTGCCAGCCGCCTAGCGGGAGGACCCAATGAGCAGTTCTTC. It is translated as CASRLAGGPNEQFF.

The chain couples TRBV5-1 to TRBJ2-3; D perhaps matches TRBD2 (6 bases). CDR1 is SGHRS and CDR2 is YFSETQ in the germline V gene. V gave up 2 bases and J gave up 6 bases, with 7 bases separating them. There are 12 residues in the CDR3. CDR3 DNA: TGCGCCAGCAGCTTCGGGGGTGATACGCAGTATTTT. Amino acids: CASSFGGDTQYF.

The sample holds a few counts of this clone. The genes are TRBV25-1 and TRBJ2-7; 7 bases agree with TRBD1. This CDR3 has 15 amino acids. The V segment lost 5 bases and the J segment 1 base; nucleotides outside the gene matches: 8. CDR1 and CDR2 from the germline V gene are MGHDK and SYGVNS. The CDR3 DNA is TGTGCCAGCAGTCCGTCAAACAGGGGATCCTACGAGCAGTACTTC. Its protein is CASSPSNRGSYEQYF.

The chain is built from TRBV6-1 and TRBJ1-3, with no clear D. The germline V gene encodes CDR1 MNHNS and CDR2 SASEGT. V lost 6 bases, J lost 1 base, and 7 bases lay in between. There are 13 residues in the CDR3. CDR3 DNA sequence: TGTGCCAGCAGCCTTGAATCTGGAAACACCATATATTTT. This encodes CASSLESGNTIYF.